The sequence of this T cell receptor beta chain was determined in a study of T cells in localized non-small cell lung cancer (dated by TCRdb to the early 2020s). Describing the broader study: Comparing tumors with uninvolved tumor-adjacent lungs, the study looked at the T cell repertoires of 236 patients with early-stage NSCLC. All 236 NSCLC patients in the cohort were treatment-naive and had localized lung tumors that were resected. Of the NSCLC patients, fewer than 150 were male and some 97 were female, and the mean age was approximately 66 years.

At diagnosis, tumor, uninvolved tumor-adjacent lung and peripheral blood were collected and then preserved as a mix of FFPE and fresh-frozen material. For TCR repertoire profiling, blood samples were analyzed in the form of peripheral blood mononuclear cells. Beyond this particular receptor, the publication reports: Uninvolved tumor-adjacent lung showed the highest T cell clonality, higher than tumor, which suggests more focused antigenic responses in the uninvolved tumor-adjacent lung. Because of the exploratory design, TCR variables were selected using unadjusted p-values without false-discovery rate correction. Multi-region tumor sequencing was not performed, so intratumor heterogeneity could not be excluded. Of the top 100 tumor clones, a median of approximately 60 were detected in paired uninvolved adjacent lung; roughly 29 were also among that lung's top 100. Longer overall survival was associated with higher T cell density in blood, whereas shorter survival was associated with higher clonality in adjacent lung.

The immunoSEQ Assay was used to sequence TCR beta CDR3 regions from DNA. From the authors' description of their analysis: To compute T cell density, TCR beta template counts were normalized to usable DNA, which was estimated by amplifying housekeeping genes. The preseqR package was used to estimate richness by extrapolating to 400,000 templates for PBMC samples and to 120,000 templates for tissue samples. Clonality was taken to be one minus Pielou's evenness. Differential abundance testing on productive amino-acid clonotypes, with a minimum total count of 5 and an alpha of 0.1, was used to identify tissue-enriched TCRs. The Jaccard Index and the Morisita Overlap Index were used to measure repertoire overlap between compartments. GLIPH grouped TCR beta CDR3s together with public tetramer-defined viral CDR3s, and a viral motif had to include at least three viral sequences and show V-gene enrichment. In its TCRdb copy, this immuneACCESS table keeps in-frame sequences only and misses some clones. Where compared with another copy, unresolved V genes explain less than half of these, and the others have no known cause. V, J and clone size are those of that table, while D and trimming were read from the DNA. For this sample there are fewer than 45,000 clones; roughly 82% appear just once. Roughly 17% of the sample is in the top ten clones.

The germline V gene (reference sequence) supplies CDR1 SSHAT and CDR2 FNYEAQ. The CDR3 contains 14 residues, cysteine and phenylalanine counted. The sequence is cut down to CDR3 DNA, 42 bases in frame from base 1. Compared with germline, V lacks 1 base and J lacks 10 bases; bases without a gene match: 7. With respect to this clone: What this receptor recognizes is not known. Base qualities were left out, and no much larger clone turns up one base away.

The sequencing here drew on peripheral blood, taken before any cancer treatment. The rearrangement combines TRBV7-7 with TRBJ2-3; TRBD2 matches 8 bases in the middle. The sequence came from an older male donor with stage III squamous cell lung carcinoma. The CDR3 in this case is CASSLGREEAAQYF. Here is the DNA: TGTGCCAGCAGCTTAGGGCGGGAGGAAGCTGCGCAGTATTTT.